Listed below are T cell receptor beta chains from one sample, sequenced in a study of blood T cell repertoires in COVID-19. Generated by immunoSEQ multiplex PCR, the TCRdb table keeps only in-frame clones and is missing some. The sample has about 58,000 clones, 89% seen once. Sequenced material: peripheral blood. All receptors derive from a woman aged 60-75 years with active COVID-19. CDR3s include the opening cysteine and the closing phenylalanine or tryptophan. The D gene is left open where the match is weak. For some rows the clone size is stated as once, few or many, or as a class when expanded; others skip it.

>TRBD2|TRBV5-1|NA|TRBJ2-3
TGCGCCAGCAGCGGGACTAGCGAAGGGGATACGCAGTATTTT
CASSGTSEGDTQYF
>NA|TRBV29-1|NA|TRBJ1-2
TGCAGCGTTGATACCCTTGGGACAATCCGGGGCTATGGCTACACCTTC
CSVDTLGTIRGYGYTF
>NA|TRBV29-1|NA|TRBJ2-7
TGCAGCGTTACACCGACAGGTAACGAGCAGTACTTC
CSVTPTGNEQYF
>NA|TRBV27|NA|TRBJ1-5
TGTGCCAGCAGTTTAGGACAGATCGGCAATCAGCCCCAGCATTTT
CASSLGQIGNQPQHF
>TRBD2|TRBV7-2|NA|TRBJ2-5
TGTGCCAGCAGCCCCAGGGGACTAGCGGGGGGAGGAGAGACCCAGTACTTC
CASSPRGLAGGGETQYF
>NA|TRBV12-3/TRBV12-4|NA|TRBJ1-6
TGTGCCAGCAGCTTAATGACAGATTCACCCCTCCACTTT
CASSLMTDSPLHF
>NA|TRBV5-1|NA|TRBJ1-1
TGCGCCAGCACATCCGGAGCCGGGACACGGAACACTGAAGCTTTCTTT
CASTSGAGTRNTEAFF
>NA|TRBV19|NA|TRBJ1-3
TGTGCCAGTAGGGGGTTCCAGACAGCTGGAAACACCATATATTTT
CASRGFQTAGNTIYF
>NA|TRBV6-2/TRBV6-3|once|TRBJ2-7
TGTGCCAGCAGTGCAAGACAGGGACTTGGGTACGAGCAGTACTTC
CASSARQGLGYEQYF
>NA|TRBV9|once|TRBJ2-5
TGTGCCAGCAGCGGGGAGGCGGGCAAGAGAGCCCAGTACTTC
CASSGEAGKRAQYF
>NA|TRBV5-4|NA|TRBJ1-6
TGTGCCAGCAGCTTGGACATGGAAAGGAGTTCACCCCTCCACTTT
CASSLDMERSSPLHF
>TRBD1|TRBV7-3|NA|TRBJ1-1
TGTGCCAGCAGCCCGGGGGACAGCACTGAAGCTTTCTTT
CASSPGDSTEAFF
>NA|TRBV7-8|NA|TRBJ2-7
TGTGCCAGCAGCTCCCAGGGCGGGGACTACGAGCAGTACTTC
CASSSQGGDYEQYF
>TRBD2|TRBV4-1|NA|TRBJ2-5
TGCGCCAGCAGCCAAGTCCCTACTAGCGCGGGAGAGACCCAGTACTTC
CASSQVPTSAGETQYF
>TRBD1|TRBV4-2|few|TRBJ1-5
TGTGCCAGCAGCCGGGACAGGATGGGTCAGCCCCAGCATTTT
CASSRDRMGQPQHF
>NA|TRBV2|NA|TRBJ1-5
TGTGCCAGCAGTGAAAGTGGGCCCTTCTTGGGTCAGCCCCAGCATTTT
CASSESGPFLGQPQHF
>TRBD1|TRBV7-2|NA|TRBJ1-6
TGTGCCAGCAGCAAGACCGGGACAGGGTTTAATTCACCCCTCCACTTT
CASSKTGTGFNSPLHF
>NA|TRBV7-3|NA|TRBJ2-1
TGTGCCAGCAGCCTTTCCGGGAGTAGGAATGAGCAGTTCTTC
CASSLSGSRNEQFF
>TRBD2|TRBV7-3|NA|TRBJ2-2
TGTGCCAGCAGCTTGAGTAGCGGGGCCGGGGAGCTGTTTTTT
CASSLSSGAGELFF
>NA|TRBV14|NA|TRBJ2-7
TGTGCCAGCAGCCCGAGTGGAGGGGGCCCTTATCGGGAGCAGTACTTC
CASSPSGGGPYREQYF
>TRBD1|TRBV19|NA|TRBJ2-4
TGTGCCAGTAGAACCGGGACAGGGGCCAAAAACATTCAGTACTTC
CASRTGTGAKNIQYF
>NA|TRBV15|NA|TRBJ1-1
TGTGCCACCAGCACCCCAGACTCTCTGAACACTGAAGCTTTCTTT
CATSTPDSLNTEAFF
>NA|TRBV12-3/TRBV12-4|NA|TRBJ1-2
TGTGCCAGCAGAGCCCCTACAGGGTTTGGCTACACCTTC
CASRAPTGFGYTF
>TRBD1|TRBV10-3|NA|TRBJ2-7
TGTGCCATCAGTGGCGACAGGGCCCACGAGCAGTACTTC
CAISGDRAHEQYF
>NA|TRBV2|NA|TRBJ1-1
TGTGCCAGCAGTTCACAGGTTCTGAACACTGAAGCTTTCTTT
CASSSQVLNTEAFF
>NA|TRBV29-1|NA|TRBJ2-3
TGCAGCGTTGAAGTTTCGGGGACAGATACGCAGTATTTT
CSVEVSGTDTQYF
>NA|TRBV30|NA|TRBJ1-2
TGTGCCCAGATGGGGGCGGAAGCTAACTATGGCTACACCTTC
CAQMGAEANYGYTF
>NA|TRBV28|NA|TRBJ2-7
TGTGCCAGCAGTTTTGACAGAAGGTACGAGCAGTACTTC
CASSFDRRYEQYF
>NA|TRBV11-3|NA|TRBJ2-3
TGTGCCAGCAGCCCAACCATGGGCGCAACCACAGATACGCAGTATTTT
CASSPTMGATTDTQYF
>NA|TRBV6-5|few|TRBJ1-1
TGTGCCAGCCTCGTCTCGGGTGGCACTGAAGCTTTCTTT
CASLVSGGTEAFF
>NA|TRBV2|few|TRBJ1-2
TGTGCCAGCAGGTCGGAGGGTCGGGGCTACACCTTC
CASRSEGRGYTF
>TRBD2|TRBV5-1|NA|TRBJ2-2
TGCGCCAGCAGCTTGAGGGGACTAGGCCCCGGGGAGCTGTTTTTT
CASSLRGLGPGELFF
>NA|TRBV5-1|NA|TRBJ2-6
TGCGCCAGCAGCCCCCGGGAAGGGTCTGGGGCCAACGTCCTGACTTTC
CASSPREGSGANVLTF
>NA|TRBV6-5|NA|TRBJ1-6
TGTGCCAGCAGTTCGGGCATAGGGGGTCTTGGTTCACCCCTCCACTTT
CASSSGIGGLGSPLHF
>TRBD1|TRBV2|NA|TRBJ2-1
TGTGCCAGCAGGGGAGCGGGACAGGGTACCTACAATGAGCAGTTCTTC
CASRGAGQGTYNEQFF
>NA|TRBV15|NA|TRBJ2-7
TGTGCCACCAGCAGAGTTGGCAGGTCCTCCTACGAGCAGTACTTC
CATSRVGRSSYEQYF
>NA|TRBV7-9|NA|TRBJ1-2
TGTGCCAGCAGCTTCCGGGAATCCAACTATGGCTACACCTTC
CASSFRESNYGYTF
>TRBD1|TRBV6-2/TRBV6-3|few|TRBJ1-5
TGTGCCAGCAGTAGGGACAGGGGAATTCAGCCCCAGCATTTT
CASSRDRGIQPQHF
>NA|TRBV7-9|once|TRBJ2-1
TGTGCCAGCAGCTTACCCCTGAAACTAGCTGAGCAGTTCTTC
CASSLPLKLAEQFF
>TRBD1|TRBV18|NA|TRBJ1-1
TGTGCCAGCTCAGGTCCCGGGACAGGGTTCGCTGAAGCTTTCTTT
CASSGPGTGFAEAFF
>TRBD1|TRBV18|NA|TRBJ2-4
TGTGCCAGCTCACGGACAGGGGCACTGGCCAAAAACATTCAGTACTTC
CASSRTGALAKNIQYF
>TRBD1|TRBV9|medium-sized|TRBJ1-1
TGTGCCAGCAGCGCGACAGGGGGTATGAACACTGAAGCTTTCTTT
CASSATGGMNTEAFF